Presented here are 9 T cell receptor beta chains from one specimen sequenced in a study of shared clonotypes between healthy human individuals. Repertoires were generated with immunoSEQ multiplex PCR, while TCRdb's copy carries only in-frame clones and drops some. Here the sample spans some 470,000 clones, 76% being singletons. Material: PBMCs. The receptor set was obtained from a woman in her thirties or forties in good health. Some clones in this sample may be carry-over from other donors' samples.

The chain is built from TRBV7-6 and TRBJ2-5, with 9 bases aligning to TRBD1. Germline V gene data show CDR1 as SGHVS and CDR2 as FNYEAQ. V shed 3 bases, J shed 4 bases, and the junction held 6 bases outside the gene matches. This CDR3 region has 15 residues. CDR3 DNA sequence: TGTGCCAGCAGCTTGGTACCGGGACAGGGAGAGACCCAGTACTTC. This gives the protein CASSLVPGQGETQYF. The full variable domain, rest sourced from reference TRBV7-6 and TRBJ2-5, is GAGVSQSPRYKVTKRGQDVALRCDPISGHVSLYWYRQALGQGPEFLTYFNYEAQQDKSGLPNDRFSAERPEGSISTLTIQRTEQRDSAMYRCASSLVPGQGETQYFGPGTRLLVL.

This clone was picked up many times. This chain connects TRBV4-1 to TRBJ2-2; 11 positions agree with TRBD2. Germline CDR1 reads MGHRA; CDR2 reads YSYEKL. The CDR3 is made up of 18 amino acids. The V segment lost 1 base and the J segment 5 bases; nucleotides outside the gene matches: 9. The CDR3 protein is CASSQVNSGRARTGELFF. As DNA, the CDR3 is TGCGCCAGCAGCCAAGTGAATAGCGGGAGGGCTAGGACCGGGGAGCTGTTTTTT.

The chain uses TRBV25-1 and TRBJ1-4; the D gene is possibly TRBD1 (5 bases). The CDR3 consists of 15 residues. CDR1 and CDR2 (germline): MGHDK, SYGVNS. Trimming shortened V by 4 bases and J by 4 bases, and 13 bases separated the two germline ends. The DNA of the CDR3 is TGTGCCAGCAGTGGAACTGGGACGATTAATGAAAAACTGTTTTTT. It yields the protein CASSGTGTINEKLFF.

The chain uses TRBV5-1 and TRBJ2-7; 12 bases map to TRBD2. The CDR3 consists of 14 residues. Germline CDR1 is SGHRS and CDR2 is YFSETQ. The V gene end was trimmed by 5 bases and the J gene end by 0 bases; junction bases not matched to a gene: 0. The CDR3 DNA reads TGCGCCAGCAGGACTAGCGGGAGCTCCTACGAGCAGTACTTC. This translates into CASRTSGSSYEQYF.

The chain has TRBV27 and TRBJ1-1; TRBD1 matches at 7 bases. Germline V gene sequence: CDR1 MNHEY, CDR2 SMNVEV (reference sequence). The CDR3 spans 15 residues. The J segment lost 1 base and the V segment lost 4 bases, leaving 6 bases of the junction unmatched. The CDR3 coding sequence is TGTGCCAGCAGTTCAGGACAGGTTTGGAACACTGAAGCTTTCTTT. Translation: CASSSGQVWNTEAFF.

This clone was seen only a few times. This chain joins TRBV18 and TRBJ1-4, with D hard to call. The germline V gene encodes CDR1 KGHSH and CDR2 LQKENI. The V and J ends lost 0 bases and 0 bases respectively, with 2 bases between them. The CDR3 loop spans 14 amino acids. The CDR3 protein is CASSPPSTNEKLFF. The CDR3 DNA is TGTGCCAGCTCACCACCTTCAACTAATGAAAAACTGTTTTTT.

V is TRBV28 and J is TRBJ1-5; D is uncertain. The V gene's germline CDR1 is MDHEN and CDR2 SYDVKM. The CDR3 spans 12 residues. The germline V and J ends were trimmed by 2 bases and 5 bases, with 4 bases remaining between them. The CDR3 loop reads CASSLADQPQHF. Written as DNA, the CDR3 is TGTGCCAGCAGTTTAGCGGATCAGCCCCAGCATTTT.

About this clone: Sequence at one end of the junction differs from germline and may be a read error. The chain links TRBV20-1 to TRBJ2-7; D perhaps matches TRBD2 (5 bases). From germline, CDR1 is DFQATT and CDR2 SNEGSKA (reference sequence). CDR3 length: 10 residues. The CDR3: CSARGPMQYF. CDR3 sequence (DNA): TGCAGTGCCAGAGGGCCAATGCAGTACTTC.

The chain combines TRBV19 with TRBJ2-2; D not resolved. Per the germline V gene, CDR1 is LNHDA and CDR2 is SQIVND (reference sequence). This CDR3 has 15 residues. Between the trimmed V and J ends, which lost 2 bases and 1 base, there was a span of 8 bases. The CDR3 DNA sequence: TGTGCCAGTAGTATATACGGGCTGAACACCGGGGAGCTGTTTTTT. It translates to CASSIYGLNTGELFF.